A selection of T cell receptor beta chains follows, all from one sample in a study of blood T cell repertoires in COVID-19. Libraries were prepared by immunoSEQ multiplex PCR; TCRdb keeps only in-frame clonotypes and omits some of them. Of around 100,000 clones listed, around nine tenths are singletons. The sample was peripheral blood. The source is a man in his 70s with acute or convalescent COVID-19. Both conserved end residues are part of each CDR3. A D gene is named only where the DNA matches it firmly. Size is omitted from some rows. Given values are once, few, many or a class for expanded clones.

TRBJ2-1 | TRBD2 | 19 | TRBV5-1 | . | TGCGCCAGCAGCTTGAGGGGACCTAGCGGGTCTAGCTCCTACAATGAGCAGTTCTTC | CASSLRGPSGSSSYNEQFF
TRBJ2-1 | TRBD2 | 17 | TRBV18 | . | TGTGCCAGCTCACCACCAATGATCGGGAGGGCTTACAATGAGCAGTTCTTC | CASSPPMIGRAYNEQFF
TRBJ2-6 | . | 16 | TRBV13 | . | TGTGCCAGCAGCCCCCGGTCTAGCTCTGGGGCCAACGTCCTGACTTTC | CASSPRSSSGANVLTF
TRBJ1-2 | TRBD1 | 14 | TRBV10-2 | . | TGCGCCAGCAGTGAGTCGGGACAGGTCTATGGCTACACCTTC | CASSESGQVYGYTF
TRBJ2-7 | . | 12 | TRBV6-5 | . | TGTGCCAGCAGGGACTCTACCTACGAGCAGTACTTC | CASRDSTYEQYF
TRBJ1-1 | TRBD1 | 14 | TRBV2 | . | TGTGCCAGCAGGGGGACAGGTGCGGCCACTGAAGCTTTCTTT | CASRGTGAATEAFF
TRBJ1-1 | TRBD1 | 15 | TRBV6-5 | . | TGTGCCAGCAGTAACACCATGGACAGGGGTTTTCGAGCTTTCTTT | CASSNTMDRGFRAFF
TRBJ1-1 | . | 13 | TRBV28 | . | TGTGCCAGCAGCCCCGACAGGATTACTGAAGCTTTCTTT | CASSPDRITEAFF
TRBJ1-1 | . | 12 | TRBV7-9 | . | TGTGCCAGCAGCCTTCAACAGGGTTCTCCCAGGTTT | CASSLQQGSPRF
TRBJ2-7 | . | 14 | TRBV6-5 | once | TGTGCCAGCAGTTACCGAGCGGAGCCCTACGAGCAGTACTTC | CASSYRAEPYEQYF
TRBJ2-5 | . | 14 | TRBV11-2 | . | TGTGCCAGCAGCCACGGAGGGGACCAAGAGACCCAGTACTTC | CASSHGGDQETQYF
TRBJ2-2 | TRBD2 | 21 | TRBV28 | . | TGTGCCAGCAGTTCCCCCGCGGGGACTAGCGGGAGGACATTAAGCACCGGGGAGCTGTTTTTT | CASSSPAGTSGRTLSTGELFF
TRBJ2-7 | TRBD2 | 14 | TRBV27 | . | TGTGCCAGCAGTCGGACTAGCGGGGGGGCGAGGCAGTACTTC | CASSRTSGGARQYF